Given below is one T cell receptor (beta chain) in context. This specimen belongs to a study of Graves' ophthalmopathy and Graves' hyperthyroidism. RNA transcripts were the source from which TCR beta CDR3 regions were amplified. Second-round multiplex PCR followed a first-round RT-PCR using HTBI primers. TCRdb re-called the multiplex PCR reads through MiXCR, storing one row per CDR3 protein. Among 680,000 or so distinct CDR3 sequences listed, 22% were seen once. The junction had 6 bases not matched to a gene; V was cut back by 2 bases and J by 2 bases. The CDR3 extends over 15 amino acids. Germline V gene sequence: CDR1 MNHEY, CDR2 SMNVEV (reference sequence).

Sequenced sample: peripheral blood. The rearrangement uses TRBV27 and TRBJ2-7; 7 bases agree with TRBD2. The receptor was isolated from a woman younger than 30 with stable Graves' hyperthyroidism. Some clones in this sample may be carry-over from other donors' samples. The DNA of the CDR3 is TGTGCCAGCAGTTTAGGCCGCCTAGCGGCCTACGAGCAGTACTTC. Translation: CASSLGRLAAYEQYF.